These 22 T cell receptor beta chains were all obtained from the same sample, sequenced in a study of blood T cells in healthy people across ages. Primed by a sample-barcoded 5' primer and a J-beta primer mix, a second PCR proceeded for about 6 to 11 cycles. MiXCR, applied by TCRdb to the 5' RACE reads, yields one record per CDR3 protein. The table lists 660,000 or so distinct CDR3 sequences, under 65% of them singletons, with 30% to 45% in the top ten. Specimen: blood. These receptors all stem from a man aged 55-75 years in good health.

The V gene is TRBV7-9, the J gene TRBJ2-7, with TRBD1 identical over 11 bases. The junction had 7 bases not matched to a gene; V was cut back by 5 bases and J by 7 bases. The CDR3 is 14 residues long. In germline, CDR1 is SEHNR, CDR2 FQNEAQ (reference sequence). CDR3 bases: TGTGCCAGCAGCCCCGGGACAGGGGGTAGTGAGCAGTACTTC. Translated, it gives CASSPGTGGSEQYF.

With regard to this clonotype: The junction departs from the called germline gene at one end, perhaps through a read error. The genes are TRBV4-1 and TRBJ2-3, with 7 positions matching TRBD2. CDR1 and CDR2 from the germline V gene are MGHRA and YSYEKL. The CDR3 contains 17 residues. CDR3 bases: TGCGCCAGCAGCCAGACTAGCACCTTACCTAGCACAGCTACGCAGTATTTT. Protein: CASSQTSTLPSTATQYF.

The CDR3 here is CASSPGTRAMETQYF. The DNA of the CDR3 is TGCGCCAGCAGTCCCGGGACTAGGGCAATGGAGACCCAGTACTTC. The V gene is TRBV5-1, the J gene TRBJ2-5, with 8 nucleotides matching TRBD2. In germline, CDR1 is SGHRS, CDR2 YFSETQ. The CDR3 is made up of 15 amino acids. V was pared by 5 bases and J by 5 bases, with 11 bases of the junction left unmatched.

The V gene is TRBV12-3 or TRBV12-4, the J gene TRBJ2-2, with 11 bases fitting TRBD2. The ends lost 6 bases at V and 5 bases at J; junction bases unmatched: 5. The CDR3 covers 15 residues. Here the CDR3 reads CASRTSGARTGELFF. The CDR3 region has the DNA TGTGCCAGCAGGACTAGCGGGGCGAGGACCGGGGAGCTGTTTTTT.

The chain combines TRBV6-2 or TRBV6-3 with TRBJ2-7, with 8 positions matching TRBD2. The CDR3 is 16 residues long. Germline CDR1 and CDR2: MNHEY and SVGEGT. V gave up 8 bases and J gave up 5 bases; unmatched junction bases: 17. The CDR3 DNA follows: TGTGCCAGCTGGAGACCGCCCGGGACTAGTATTGACGAGCAGTACTTC. It translates to CASWRPPGTSIDEQYF.

This clonotype occurred once. The rearrangement joins TRBV9 to TRBJ2-7; 13 bases fit TRBD2. The CDR3 sequence is 18 residues long. Germline-derived CDR1 and CDR2 are SGDLS and YYNGEE. With V trimmed by 5 bases and J by 7 bases, 18 bases remained unmatched. The CDR3 sequence is CASRAGTSGAPSYNEQYF. In nucleotides, the CDR3 is TGTGCCAGCAGGGCCGGGACTAGCGGGGCCCCTTCCTACAATGAGCAGTACTTC.

This clonotype was seen a single time. The chain has TRBV5-1 and TRBJ2-3, with TRBD2 matching over 14 bases. The CDR3 has 16 amino acids. Germline V lookup: CDR1 SGHRS, CDR2 YFSETQ. V shed 4 bases, J shed 7 bases, and the junction held 8 bases outside the gene matches. CDR3 region: CASSTGLAGAWNTQYF. DNA for the CDR3: TGCGCCAGCAGCACGGGACTAGCGGGGGCTTGGAATACGCAGTATTTT.

The chain joins TRBV20-1 to TRBJ2-5; 7 positions agree with TRBD1. The ends lost 5 bases at V and 5 bases at J; junction bases unmatched: 8. The V gene's germline CDR1 is DFQATT and CDR2 SNEGSKA (reference sequence). The CDR3 loop spans 13 amino acids. The CDR3 DNA is TGCAGTGCTCCCCAGGGGGACGGGGAGACCCAGTACTTC. It specifies CSAPQGDGETQYF.

This sequence joins TRBV25-1 and TRBJ1-6; no reliable D call. CDR3 length: 14 amino acids. Germline assignment: CDR1 MGHDK and CDR2 SYGVNS. V lost 1 base to trimming and J lost 6 bases, with 7 bases between them. The CDR3 coding sequence is TGTGCCAGCAGTGAATTTCGGGCTAATTCACCCCTCCACTTT. This gives the protein CASSEFRANSPLHF.

J is TRBJ2-3 and V is TRBV20-1; 7 positions match TRBD2. The V gene end was trimmed by 3 bases and the J gene end by 9 bases; junction bases not matched to a gene: 6. The CDR3 is made up of 12 amino acids. Per the germline V gene, CDR1 is DFQATT and CDR2 is SNEGSKA (reference sequence). This CDR3 is CSASSAGDTQYF. The CDR3 coding sequence is TGCAGTGCTAGTTCGGCGGGGGACACGCAGTATTTT.

The V and J genes are TRBV20-1 and TRBJ2-3; D might be TRBD1 (6 bases). The CDR3 has 14 residues. Trimming pared 7 bases from V and 6 bases from J, leaving 20 bases between. Germline values: CDR1 DFQATT, CDR2 SNEGSKA (reference sequence). The CDR3 sequence: CSDIRGLPGDTQYF. CDR3 DNA sequence: TGCAGTGACATCAGGGGTCTACCCGGCGATACGCAGTATTTT.

This clonotype was seen a few times. The chain is built from TRBV7-9 and TRBJ1-6; 9 bases map to TRBD1. V lost 1 base, J lost 8 bases, and 6 bases stayed unmatched. From germline, CDR1 is SEHNR and CDR2 FQNEAQ (reference sequence). There are 16 residues in the CDR3. The CDR3 loop is CASSLGPGQGDSPLHF. The CDR3 DNA follows: TGTGCCAGCAGCTTAGGGCCGGGACAGGGAGATTCACCCCTCCACTTT.

The chain uses TRBV9 and TRBJ2-5; 8 bases are a match to TRBD2. The CDR3 has 15 residues. CDR1 is SGDLS and CDR2 is YYNGEE in the germline V gene. With 0 bases clipped from V and 5 bases from J, the junction kept 6 bases outside the gene matches. CDR3 in amino acids: CASSVGAGALETQYF. Written as DNA, the CDR3 is TGTGCCAGCAGCGTAGGAGCGGGGGCCCTTGAGACCCAGTACTTC.

This clonotype was seen many times. V gene TRBV27 combines with J gene TRBJ2-7; D may match TRBD1 or TRBD2 (5 bases each). Trimming took 5 bases from V and 4 from J, leaving 18 bases between them. The CDR3 spans 15 residues. Germline V gene lookup returns CDR1 MNHEY and CDR2 SMNVEV (reference sequence). CDR3 amino acids: CASSPVGGEGYEQYF. The CDR3, as DNA: TGTGCCAGCAGTCCCGTAGGTGGAGAGGGGTACGAGCAGTACTTC.

As regards this clonotype: An end of the junction does not agree with germline; a read error may underlie this. This sequence joins TRBV20-1 and TRBJ2-5, with 9 nucleotides matching TRBD1. CDR1 is DFQATT, CDR2 SNEGSKA, per germline (reference sequence). This CDR3 is 19 amino acids long. The CDR3, as DNA: TGCAGTGCTACAAGCTGGGGGACAGGGAGAGTCCAATTCCAAGAGGCCCAGTACTTC. It yields the protein CSATSWGTGRVQFQEAQYF.

This clonotype was counted once. The rearrangement links TRBV5-1 to TRBJ2-2; D ambiguous. The V end was cut by 4 bases, the J end by 6 bases, with 13 bases between. Germline loops: CDR1 SGHRS, CDR2 YFSETQ. This CDR3 spans 14 amino acids. The CDR3 loop reads CASSPPGVAGELFF. The CDR3 nucleotides read TGCGCCAGCAGCCCCCCTGGGGTTGCCGGGGAGCTGTTTTTT. Based on the CDR3 plus reference TRBV5-1 and TRBJ2-2, the full variable domain is KAGVTQTPRYLIKTRGQQVTLSCSPISGHRSVSWYQQTPGQGLQFLFEYFSETQRNKGNFPGRFSGRQFSNSRSEMNVSTLELGDSALYLCASSPPGVAGELFFGEGSRLTVL.

V usage is TRBV20-1 and J usage is TRBJ2-2, with D hard to call. Germline lookup yields CDR1 DFQATT and CDR2 SNEGSKA (reference sequence). V was pared by 3 bases and J by 4 bases, with 15 bases between. The CDR3 contains 15 residues. CDR3 protein: CSARSRSRTTGELFF. The DNA for the CDR3 is TGCAGTGCTAGGTCCCGATCGAGGACCACCGGGGAGCTGTTTTTT.

V is TRBV5-1 and J is TRBJ2-7; D unclear. This CDR3 is 12 amino acids long. The V and J ends lost 4 bases and 2 bases respectively, with 7 bases between them. CDR1 SGHRS and CDR2 YFSETQ come from the germline V gene. DNA for the CDR3: TGCGCCAGCAGCAACGCGCCCTACGAGCAGTACTTC. It yields the protein CASSNAPYEQYF.

On this clonotype itself: The junction does not match germline at one end; this may be a read error. DNA for the CDR3: TGTGCCAGCAGTGAATTGCAGGGGGCGGGAGATGCGCAGTATTTT. Translating it yields CASSELQGAGDAQYF. This chain links TRBV25-1 with TRBJ2-3; perhaps TRBD1 as D (8 bases). The length of the CDR3 is 15 residues. In germline, CDR1 is MGHDK, CDR2 SYGVNS.

This rearrangement joins TRBV20-1 to TRBJ2-5, with 9 bases identical to TRBD2. Germline-derived CDR1 and CDR2 are DFQATT and SNEGSKA (reference sequence). The CDR3 extends over 13 amino acids. The DNA for the CDR3 is TGCGCCTGGGCGGGGGGGGAGCAAGAGACCCAGTACTTC. It is translated as CAWAGGEQETQYF.

The chain couples TRBV29-1 to TRBJ2-5, with TRBD2 matching 7 bases. This CDR3 has 14 amino acids. V trimming: 1 base; J trimming: 2 bases; junction bases outside the gene matches: 4. CDR1 and CDR2 (germline): SQVTM, ANQGSEA. CDR3 bases: TGCAGCGTTGAAGTCGGGGGGTTTCAAGAGACCCAGTACTTC. This gives the protein CSVEVGGFQETQYF.

The chain couples TRBV6-1 to TRBJ2-1, with D unresolved. V gave up 2 bases and J gave up 10 bases, with 18 bases separating them. Germline loops: CDR1 MNHNS, CDR2 SASEGT. This CDR3 has 15 amino acids. CDR3 in DNA: TGTGCCAGCAGTGAAACATCTGCCGTTTCGTGGGAGCAGTTCTTC. Translated: CASSETSAVSWEQFF.